A single sample gave rise to the 18 T cell receptor beta chains below, sequenced in a study of blood T cell repertoires in COVID-19. TCRdb's table, derived via immunoSEQ multiplex PCR, lists solely in-frame clones and lacks some. This sample has tens of thousands of clones, with 80% to 90% found just once. Sequencing used peripheral blood. The receptors derive from a man between 65 and 79 years old with active or convalescent COVID-19.

The chain is built from TRBV19 and TRBJ1-4; the D is unclear. From germline, CDR1 is LNHDA and CDR2 SQIVND (reference sequence). This CDR3 comprises 13 residues. Trimming took off 5 bases at V and 2 bases at J, with 6 bases between the two ends. The CDR3 bases are TGTGCCAGTAGTCAGGCCACTAATGAAAAACTGTTTTTT. Translation: CASSQATNEKLFF.

The chain carries TRBV3-1 (or the pseudogene TRBV3-2) and TRBJ2-1; TRBD2 matches at 7 bases. CDR3 size: 15 residues. V dropped 0 bases and J dropped 10; count of bases not matched to a gene: 9. Looked up from germline, CDR1 is LGHDT and CDR2 is YNNKEL (reference sequence). The DNA of the CDR3 is TGTGCCAGCAGCCAAGACGGGGCCAGGACTAGAGAGCAGTTCTTC. Translation: CASSQDGARTREQFF.

The gene calls are TRBV19 and TRBJ2-7; possible D gene TRBD1, 6 bases. V was clipped by 3 bases and J by 8 bases, with 14 bases between them. Germline V CDR1 and CDR2: LNHDA, SQIVND (reference sequence). The CDR3 covers 13 residues. CDR3 nucleotides: TGTGCCAGTAGTATCGGTGAAGGGACAAAGCAGTACTTC. Its translation: CASSIGEGTKQYF.

V and J are TRBV28 and TRBJ2-1; 9 bases map to TRBD1. With V trimmed by 4 bases and J by 6 bases, 13 bases remained unmatched. CDR3 length equals 17 residues. Germline V CDR1 and CDR2: MDHEN, SYDVKM. The CDR3 here is CASSSLAGTGSINEQFF. CDR3 bases: TGTGCCAGCAGTTCCCTAGCCGGGACAGGGAGTATCAATGAGCAGTTCTTC.

In this sample, this clone turned up once. The chain joins TRBV5-1 to TRBJ2-7; 9 nucleotides match TRBD1. V shed 0 bases and J 0 bases; nucleotides not matched to a gene: 7. Germline V gene lookup returns CDR1 SGHRS and CDR2 YFSETQ. The CDR3 is made up of 17 amino acids. CDR3 loop: CASSLATGGPLSYEQYF. For the CDR3, the DNA is TGCGCCAGCAGCTTGGCCACAGGGGGCCCTCTCTCCTACGAGCAGTACTTC.

This chain connects TRBV6-6 to TRBJ1-5; 11 nucleotides align to TRBD1. The ends lost 5 bases at V and 2 bases at J; junction bases unmatched: 5. Germline CDR1 reads MNHNY; CDR2 reads SVGAGI (reference sequence). The length of the CDR3 is 16 residues. The CDR3 DNA is TGTGCCAGCAGTGGACCGGGACAGGGGGGCAATCAGCCCCAGCATTTT. Translated, it gives CASSGPGQGGNQPQHF.

The chain combines TRBV11-1 with TRBJ2-7, with 8 bases that match TRBD1. The V gene's germline CDR1 is SGHAT and CDR2 FQDESV (reference sequence). The CDR3 has 16 residues. The ends lost 3 bases at V and 0 bases at J; junction bases unmatched: 7. In DNA, the CDR3 is TGTGCCAGCAGCTTCAGTCAGGGGGCCCTCTCCTACGAGCAGTACTTC. Translated, it gives CASSFSQGALSYEQYF. The complete variable domain, with remaining parts taken from reference TRBV11-1 and TRBJ2-7, reads EAEVAQSPRYKITEKSQAVAFWCDPISGHATLYWYRQILGQGPELLVQFQDESVVDDSQLPKDRFSAERLKGVDSTLKIQPAELGDSAMYLCASSFSQGALSYEQYFGPGTRLTVT.

The chain combines TRBV5-1 with TRBJ2-1; 9 bases map to TRBD1. CDR1 and CDR2 (germline): SGHRS, YFSETQ. The trim removed 4 bases at V and 3 bases at J, leaving 8 bases unmatched. The length of the CDR3 is 16 residues. CDR3 region: CASSTLGQGVYNEQFF. For the CDR3, the DNA is TGCGCCAGCAGCACCCTGGGACAGGGAGTCTACAATGAGCAGTTCTTC. Filled out from reference TRBV5-1 and TRBJ2-1, the complete variable domain reads KAGVTQTPRYLIKTRGQQVTLSCSPISGHRSVSWYQQTPGQGLQFLFEYFSETQRNKGNFPGRFSGRQFSNSRSEMNVSTLELGDSALYLCASSTLGQGVYNEQFFGPGTRLTVL.

V is TRBV13 and J is TRBJ1-1; 7 bases fit TRBD1. The trim removed 5 bases at V and 0 bases at J, leaving 6 bases unmatched. The CDR3 is made up of 15 amino acids. Germline CDR1 reads PRHDT; CDR2 reads FYEKMQ (reference sequence). The CDR3 spells CASSPGQSMNTEAFF. CDR3 nucleotides: TGTGCCAGCAGCCCGGGACAGAGCATGAACACTGAAGCTTTCTTT.

This sequence joins TRBV28 and TRBJ2-7, with a tentative D call TRBD2 (6 bases). Germline V gene lookup returns CDR1 MDHEN and CDR2 SYDVKM. Trimming stripped 3 bases from V and 6 bases from J, with 24 bases between. The CDR3 extends over 17 amino acids. The CDR3 DNA reads TGTGCCAGCAGTTTGTCGTTCGGGGCGGGATTCTCGGGCGAGCAGTACTTC. The encoded protein is CASSLSFGAGFSGEQYF.

The chain combines TRBV15 with TRBJ2-7; 8 nucleotides agree with TRBD1. The CDR3 is 14 residues long. Germline V gives CDR1 LNHNV, CDR2 YYDKDF (reference sequence). The trim removed 1 base at V and 4 bases at J, leaving 3 bases unmatched. CDR3: CATSRGTGKYEQYF. The CDR3 bases are TGTGCCACCAGCAGAGGGACAGGGAAGTACGAGCAGTACTTC.

J is TRBJ2-2 and V is TRBV5-1; unclear D gene. The germline V gene encodes CDR1 SGHRS and CDR2 YFSETQ. The CDR3 totals 14 residues. Deletions cut 2 bases from V and 0 bases from J, with 5 bases between. CDR3 coding DNA: TGCGCCAGCAGCTTCGGTCCGAACACCGGGGAGCTGTTTTTT. Protein sequence: CASSFGPNTGELFF.

This rearrangement joins TRBV7-9 to TRBJ1-1; the D is unclear. Trimming shortened V by 4 bases and J by 0 bases, and 9 bases separated the two germline ends. CDR3 length equals 14 residues. Germline CDR1 reads SEHNR; CDR2 reads FQNEAQ (reference sequence). CDR3 nucleotide sequence: TGTGCCAGCAGCTGGCAATTCTTGAACACTGAAGCTTTCTTT. This encodes CASSWQFLNTEAFF.

The rearrangement uses TRBV12-3 or TRBV12-4 and TRBJ1-2; D unresolved. The V end lost 1 base, the J end lost 5 bases, and 5 bases lay between the germline ends. CDR3 length: 12 residues. CDR3 coding DNA: TGTGCCAGCAGTTTAGGAGAATATGGCTACACCTTC. The encoded protein is CASSLGEYGYTF.

J is TRBJ2-3 and V is TRBV10-3, with TRBD1 matching 9 bases. The CDR3 runs to 14 residues. The V segment lost 6 bases and the J segment 2 bases; nucleotides outside the gene matches: 3. Germline lookup yields CDR1 ENHRY and CDR2 SYGVKD. The CDR3 nucleotides are TGTGCCATCAGGGGGGACAGGGACACAGATACGCAGTATTTT. It encodes CAIRGDRDTDTQYF.

The J gene is TRBJ2-7, the V gene TRBV29-1; D is unclear. The CDR3 is made up of 12 amino acids. Germline V gene lookup returns CDR1 SQVTM and CDR2 ANQGSEA. CDR3 protein: CTATTASYEQYF. CDR3 sequence (DNA): TGCACCGCGACGACTGCATCCTACGAGCAGTACTTC.

CDR3 DNA sequence: TGTGCCAGCAGCTCGGGACTAGCGGGAGGGGGCAATGAGCAGTTCTTC. Its translation: CASSSGLAGGGNEQFF. The genes are TRBV11-2 and TRBJ2-1, with 16 nucleotides matching TRBD2. Trimming removed 4 bases from V and 6 bases from J; junction bases left unmatched: 3. In germline, CDR1 is SGHAT, CDR2 FQNNGV. The CDR3 contains 16 residues.

V usage is TRBV13 and J usage is TRBJ1-5, with D possibly being TRBD1 (6 bases). This CDR3 contains 16 residues. Trimming pared 2 bases from V and 5 bases from J, leaving 16 bases between. The germline V gene has CDR1 PRHDT and CDR2 FYEKMQ (reference sequence). The CDR3 DNA sequence: TGTGCCAGCAGCTTATACGGGGGGCCGGGCTATCAGCCCCAGCATTTT. Amino acid sequence: CASSLYGGPGYQPQHF.